This T cell receptor beta chain is from a study of CD8+ T cells in alopecia areata. Study-wide background: Treated individuals took tofacitinib by mouth, 5 to 10 mg twice daily. Study-level results: Mice showed clearer TCR sharing than patients did, a gap that was possibly HLA-related. Tissue-resident alphabeta T cells belonging to normal skin likewise get sequenced within scalp specimens. Across lesional scalp, and particularly alopecia totalis/universalis, clonality surpassed that of normal scalp.

The V gene's germline CDR1 is SQVTM and CDR2 ANQGSEA. This CDR3 region has 13 residues. V was trimmed by 6 bases and J by 0 bases, leaving 9 bases between them. Extraction and reverse transcription of RNA yielded cDNA as the sequencing template. Measured with immunoSEQ multiplex PCR; TCRdb has only the in-frame clones, and not every one. Of 75,000 to 100,000 clones in the sample, around 44% were seen once. Worth noting for this clone: Its matching antigen is unknown.

Material for sequencing was CD4+ T cells sorted from blood. The receptor was isolated from a human donor with alopecia areata. The chain couples TRBV29-1 to TRBJ1-5; D not certain. The CDR3 sequence: CSVSRDSNQPQHF. The CDR3 bases are TGCAGCGTATCGCGGGATAGCAATCAGCCCCAGCATTTT.